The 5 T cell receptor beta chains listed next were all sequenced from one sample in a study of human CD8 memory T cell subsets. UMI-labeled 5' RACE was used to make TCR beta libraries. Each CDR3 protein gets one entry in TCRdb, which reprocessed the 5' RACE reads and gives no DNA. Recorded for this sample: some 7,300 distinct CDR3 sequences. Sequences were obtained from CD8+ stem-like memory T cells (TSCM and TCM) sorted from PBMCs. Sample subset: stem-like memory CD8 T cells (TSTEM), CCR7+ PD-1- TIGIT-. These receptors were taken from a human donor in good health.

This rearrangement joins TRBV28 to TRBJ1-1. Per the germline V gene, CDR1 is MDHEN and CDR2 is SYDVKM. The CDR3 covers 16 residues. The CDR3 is CASSLLATEADTEAFF.

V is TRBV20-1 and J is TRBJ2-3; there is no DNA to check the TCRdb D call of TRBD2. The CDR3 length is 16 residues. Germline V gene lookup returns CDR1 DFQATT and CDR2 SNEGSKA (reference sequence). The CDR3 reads CSARDLGREGLDTQYF.

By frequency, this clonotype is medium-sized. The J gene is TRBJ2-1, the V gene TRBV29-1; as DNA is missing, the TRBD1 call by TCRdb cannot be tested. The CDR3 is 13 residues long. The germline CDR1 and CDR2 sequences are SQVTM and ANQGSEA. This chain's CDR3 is CSVDRDNYNEQFF.

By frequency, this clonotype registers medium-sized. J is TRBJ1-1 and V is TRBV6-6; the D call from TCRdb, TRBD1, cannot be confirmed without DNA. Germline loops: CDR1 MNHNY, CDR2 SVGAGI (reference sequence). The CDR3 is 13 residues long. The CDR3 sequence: CASSSQGAGEAFF.

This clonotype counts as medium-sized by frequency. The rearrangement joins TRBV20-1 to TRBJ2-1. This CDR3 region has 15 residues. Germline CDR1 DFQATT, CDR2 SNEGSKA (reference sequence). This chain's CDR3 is CSARDLVEQLNKQFF.